The T cell receptor beta chain described here comes from a study of blood T cell repertoires in COVID-19. Study context: The United States, Italy and Spain provided the acute and convalescent COVID-19 samples. PBMCs, B-cell-depleted T cells, or T cells were the source of the cDNA or gDNA that made up the material.

The germline V gene has CDR1 WSHSY and CDR2 SAAADI. The CDR3 totals 15 residues. The J segment lost 3 bases and the V segment lost 3 bases, leaving 4 bases of the junction unmatched. Per the original data handling: Using reference gene primer amplification, nucleated cell counts were estimated. This table comes from immunoSEQ multiplex PCR, and its TCRdb copy is limited to in-frame clones, with some not included. That table furnishes V, J and clone size, whereas the DNA furnished D and trimming. The sample records about 53,000 clones, about nine tenths being singletons. The TCR comes from a man aged 80 or over with acute or convalescent COVID-19. This rearrangement joins TRBV10-2 to TRBJ1-4; 7 bases fit TRBD1. Sequenced input: peripheral blood. The CDR3 loop reads CASSDSGTANEKLFF. CDR3 DNA: TGCGCCAGCAGTGACTCCGGGACAGCTAATGAAAAACTGTTTTTT.